This T cell receptor (beta chain) was sequenced in a study of cytomegalovirus exposure and HLA in healthy donors. Study as a whole: Among around 200 million T cells, an earlier analysis found 95 million to 140 million unique TCR beta sequences.

This clone showed up just a few times. The PCR contained 60 Vbeta and 13 Jbeta primers. The assay was immunoSEQ multiplex PCR, and TCRdb's table has in-frame clones only and misses some. The profile shows about 270,000 clones, just over 70% of them singletons. Germline assignment: CDR1 SGHVS and CDR2 FNYEAQ. This CDR3 region has 14 residues. Trimming cost V 5 bases and J 5 bases; bases outside gene matches: 8. The chain recombines TRBV7-6 with TRBJ1-2, with 7 bases that match TRBD1. The material sequenced was PBMCs. This TCR was recovered from a female donor in good health and CMV-seronegative. This CDR3 is CASSPPGGYYGYTF. CDR3 DNA: TGTGCCAGCAGCCCCCCAGGGGGATATTATGGCTACACCTTC.